This is a list of T cell receptor beta chains from one sample in a study of T cell changes during pregnancy in multiple sclerosis. Produced via immunoSEQ multiplex PCR; TCRdb's table is partial and in-frame only. The sample has nearly 70,000 clones; about 90% are singletons. The source material was peripheral blood, sampled in the second trimester of pregnancy. The receptors come from a female donor in good health, enrolled as a control in a pregnancy study. Each CDR3 is given with its conserved first and last residue. The order of the fields is CDR3 DNA, CDR3 protein, J gene, clone size, V gene, D gene. A D gene is named only where the DNA matches it firmly. The size entry is marked missing in some rows and otherwise reads once, few, many or a size class.

DNA: TGCGCCAGCAGCCAAGACTTGGTGGGGCCCCCCTACGAGCAGTACTTC
CDR3: CASSQDLVGPPYEQYF
J: TRBJ2-7
size: NA
V: TRBV4-1
D: NA

DNA: TGCGCCAGCCGGAGGACAGGGTCAGAGACCCAGTACTTC
CDR3: CASRRTGSETQYF
J: TRBJ2-5
size: NA
V: TRBV5-1
D: TRBD1

DNA: TGTGCCAGCAGTTCGGGGACATACCAGCCCCAGCATTTT
CDR3: CASSSGTYQPQHF
J: TRBJ1-5
size: NA
V: TRBV27
D: NA

DNA: TGTGCCTGGAGTGTAGGGACAGGGACTCAGCCCCAGCATTTT
CDR3: CAWSVGTGTQPQHF
J: TRBJ1-5
size: NA
V: TRBV30
D: TRBD1

DNA: TGTGCCAGCAGCGGACTAGCGGGAGGGCCTGGCACAGATACGCAGTATTTT
CDR3: CASSGLAGGPGTDTQYF
J: TRBJ2-3
size: NA
V: TRBV9
D: TRBD2

DNA: TGTGCCAGCACAAGGGGGGGGGCGAGGGACACCGGGGAGCTGTTTTTT
CDR3: CASTRGGARDTGELFF
J: TRBJ2-2
size: NA
V: TRBV2
D: NA

DNA: TGTGCCAGCACCAGGACTAGACCGGGCAACGAGCAGTACTTC
CDR3: CASTRTRPGNEQYF
J: TRBJ2-7
size: NA
V: TRBV6-5
D: TRBD2

DNA: TGTGCCAGCAGTGGGACACAGGGGACTGAAGCTTTCTTT
CDR3: CASSGTQGTEAFF
J: TRBJ1-1
size: NA
V: TRBV2
D: TRBD1

DNA: TGTGCCAGCAGTTTATTGTCAGGGCAGGGCACTGAAGCTTTCTTT
CDR3: CASSLLSGQGTEAFF
J: TRBJ1-1
size: NA
V: TRBV28
D: NA

DNA: TGTGCCTCCCGGGGGGTAAACACCATATATTTT
CDR3: CASRGVNTIYF
J: TRBJ1-3
size: NA
V: TRBV7-2
D: NA

DNA: TGTGCCAGCAGCCCGGGACAGACTCAGCCCCAGCATTTT
CDR3: CASSPGQTQPQHF
J: TRBJ1-5
size: once
V: TRBV7-2
D: TRBD1

DNA: TGTGCCAGCAGCTTAGGTGGGGGCGGGCGGAGCTCCTACGAGCAGTACTTC
CDR3: CASSLGGGGRSSYEQYF
J: TRBJ2-7
size: once
V: TRBV7-9
D: NA

DNA: TGTGCCACCAGCAGTACATTAGTGCGGCGGGGGACCTTCTACGAGCAGTACTTC
CDR3: CATSSTLVRRGTFYEQYF
J: TRBJ2-7
size: NA
V: TRBV15
D: TRBD2

DNA: TGTGCCAGCAGCGTAGAGGGGGCGGAATTCAATGAGCAGTTCTTC
CDR3: CASSVEGAEFNEQFF
J: TRBJ2-1
size: NA
V: TRBV9
D: TRBD1

DNA: TGTGCCATCAGTGAGACCCCGGGACTAGCGACCCAAGAGACCCAGTACTTC
CDR3: CAISETPGLATQETQYF
J: TRBJ2-5
size: NA
V: TRBV10-3
D: TRBD2

DNA: TGTGCCAGCAGCCTGGGTAGAGGGCATGGTATAGGGGCCAACGTCCTGACTTTC
CDR3: CASSLGRGHGIGANVLTF
J: TRBJ2-6
size: NA
V: TRBV5-5
D: NA

DNA: TGTGCCACCGGTCGTGGGACTAGCGGGAGTCATGAGCAGTTCTTC
CDR3: CATGRGTSGSHEQFF
J: TRBJ2-1
size: NA
V: TRBV15
D: TRBD2

DNA: TGTGCCAGTAGTCCCGGGACAGGGGGCCGTCAGCCCCAGCATTTT
CDR3: CASSPGTGGRQPQHF
J: TRBJ1-5
size: NA
V: TRBV19
D: TRBD1

DNA: TGCAGTGCTAGAGACCGGGGGCCCCAGCATTTT
CDR3: CSARDRGPQHF
J: TRBJ1-5
size: NA
V: TRBV20-1
D: NA

DNA: TGTGCCAGCAGCTTTACCGGGAAAAATTCACCCCTCCACTTT
CDR3: CASSFTGKNSPLHF
J: TRBJ1-6
size: NA
V: TRBV7-2
D: NA

DNA: TGTGCCAGCAGCTTGAGGACAGATGCGAATGGCTACACCTTC
CDR3: CASSLRTDANGYTF
J: TRBJ1-2
size: NA
V: TRBV5-5
D: NA

DNA: TGTGCCAGCAGCCCAGCGGCGGGTACCTACGAGCAGTACTTC
CDR3: CASSPAAGTYEQYF
J: TRBJ2-7
size: NA
V: TRBV5-4
D: NA

DNA: TGTGCCAGCAGTTTATCGGCCGGGACAGGAGTGTACGAGCAGTACTTC
CDR3: CASSLSAGTGVYEQYF
J: TRBJ2-7
size: NA
V: TRBV27
D: TRBD1

DNA: TGTGCCAGCAGTTCCCAAGTAGCGGTCTCCTACAATGAGCAGTTCTTC
CDR3: CASSSQVAVSYNEQFF
J: TRBJ2-1
size: NA
V: TRBV28
D: NA

DNA: TGTGCCAGCTCAGCGGTACAGGGGGCAGACGCTTTCTTT
CDR3: CASSAVQGADAFF
J: TRBJ1-1
size: NA
V: TRBV18
D: TRBD1

DNA: TGTGCCAGCAGTGAATATATTTATGAGCAGTTCTTC
CDR3: CASSEYIYEQFF
J: TRBJ2-1
size: NA
V: TRBV25-1
D: NA

DNA: TGCGCCAGCAACTCCCCCTCCTACAATGAGCAGTTCTTC
CDR3: CASNSPSYNEQFF
J: TRBJ2-1
size: once
V: TRBV5-1
D: NA

DNA: TGCGCCAGCAGCCCGAGGACAGGGTCGGTCGTCACTGAAGCTTTCTTT
CDR3: CASSPRTGSVVTEAFF
J: TRBJ1-1
size: NA
V: TRBV5-1
D: TRBD1

DNA: TGTGCCAGCAGTTTTAGTTCCTGGTATGGCTACACCTTC
CDR3: CASSFSSWYGYTF
J: TRBJ1-2
size: once
V: TRBV27
D: NA

DNA: TGTGCCAGCAGTGGAGAGGGACAGCGTTCCACTGAAGCTTTCTTT
CDR3: CASSGEGQRSTEAFF
J: TRBJ1-1
size: NA
V: TRBV2
D: TRBD1

DNA: TGTGCCAGCAGCCTACAGGGGAACTCCTACAATGAGCAGTTCTTC
CDR3: CASSLQGNSYNEQFF
J: TRBJ2-1
size: NA
V: TRBV9
D: TRBD1

DNA: TGTGCCAGCGGGGGGGCGCTGGGGGGAGAGACCCAGTACTTC
CDR3: CASGGALGGETQYF
J: TRBJ2-5
size: NA
V: TRBV7-2
D: NA

DNA: TGCGCCAGCAGCTTGAAGGGGTCTTACGGGGAGCTGTTTTTT
CDR3: CASSLKGSYGELFF
J: TRBJ2-2
size: NA
V: TRBV5-1
D: NA

DNA: TGTGCCAGCAGTGAAGCGGGCGGGGATCAGCCCCAGCATTTT
CDR3: CASSEAGGDQPQHF
J: TRBJ1-5
size: NA
V: TRBV2
D: NA

DNA: TGTGCCAGCACCAGAGGATGGACAGAAACTAACTATGGCTACACCTTC
CDR3: CASTRGWTETNYGYTF
J: TRBJ1-2
size: NA
V: TRBV6-4
D: NA

DNA: TGTGCCAGCAGCCAACAGGGGGCCACTGATTCTGGGGCCAACGTCCTGACTTTC
CDR3: CASSQQGATDSGANVLTF
J: TRBJ2-6
size: NA
V: TRBV7-9
D: TRBD1

DNA: TGTGCCAGCAGTACCCGAGAAACCGGGGAGCTGTTTTTT
CDR3: CASSTRETGELFF
J: TRBJ2-2
size: NA
V: TRBV27
D: NA

DNA: TGCGCCAGCAGCAGTTATAGCGGGAGCGTGTACAATGAGCAGTTCTTC
CDR3: CASSSYSGSVYNEQFF
J: TRBJ2-1
size: NA
V: TRBV4-1
D: TRBD2

DNA: TGTGCCAGCAGCCCACAGAACTACGAGCAGTACTTC
CDR3: CASSPQNYEQYF
J: TRBJ2-7
size: NA
V: TRBV7-2
D: NA

DNA: TGTGCCAGCTCGGGGGGGGGCTACACCTTC
CDR3: CASSGGGYTF
J: TRBJ1-2
size: NA
V: TRBV6-1
D: NA

DNA: TGTGCCATCAGTGCAGGCCGGGATAGCAATCAGCCCCAGCATTTT
CDR3: CAISAGRDSNQPQHF
J: TRBJ1-5
size: NA
V: TRBV10-3
D: NA

DNA: TGTGCCATCCGACAGGACTCTAATGAAAAACTGTTTTTT
CDR3: CAIRQDSNEKLFF
J: TRBJ1-4
size: NA
V: TRBV10-3
D: NA

DNA: TGTGCCAGCAGCGCCGGGGATTGGACAGGGGTTTTGGAAGGCTACACCTTC
CDR3: CASSAGDWTGVLEGYTF
J: TRBJ1-2
size: NA
V: TRBV7-2
D: TRBD1

DNA: TGTGCCGCGGAGGGTCAACAGAACACTGAAGCTTTCTTT
CDR3: CAAEGQQNTEAFF
J: TRBJ1-1
size: NA
V: TRBV10-3
D: NA